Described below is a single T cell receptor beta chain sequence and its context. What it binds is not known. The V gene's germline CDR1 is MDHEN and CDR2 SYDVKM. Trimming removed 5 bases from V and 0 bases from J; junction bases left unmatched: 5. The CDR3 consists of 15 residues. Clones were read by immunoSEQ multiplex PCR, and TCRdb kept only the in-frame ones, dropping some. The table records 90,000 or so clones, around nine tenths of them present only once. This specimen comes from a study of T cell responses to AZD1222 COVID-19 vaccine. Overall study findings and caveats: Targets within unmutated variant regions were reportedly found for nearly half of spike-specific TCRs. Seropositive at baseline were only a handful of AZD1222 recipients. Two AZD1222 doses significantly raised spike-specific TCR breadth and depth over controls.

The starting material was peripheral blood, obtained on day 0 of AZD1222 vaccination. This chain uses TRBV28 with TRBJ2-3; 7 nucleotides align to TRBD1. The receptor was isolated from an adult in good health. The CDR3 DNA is TGTGCCAGCAGTGAGACAGGGCTGAGCACAGATACGCAGTATTTT. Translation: CASSETGLSTDTQYF.